The present TCR beta chain was sequenced within a study of blood T cell repertoires in COVID-19. About the research overall: The samples span acute and convalescent COVID-19 from the United States, Italy and Spain. T cells, B-cell-depleted T cells, or PBMCs supplied cDNA or gDNA.

Some clones are missing from TCRdb's copy, which holds only in-frame ones; the method was immunoSEQ multiplex PCR. The table includes about 210,000 clones, 81% detected once. The CDR3 extends over 13 amino acids. V gave up 7 bases and J gave up 2 bases; unmatched junction bases: 2. The sequence was collected from a man between 40 and 49 years old who had recovered from COVID-19. The specimen was PBMCs or T cells enriched from blood (not recorded which). This chain connects TRBV12-3 or TRBV12-4 to TRBJ1-1; TRBD1 agrees at 9 bases. Here the CDR3 reads CASKDRGNTEAFF. The CDR3 DNA reads as TGTGCCAGCAAGGACAGGGGAAACACTGAAGCTTTCTTT.